Given below is one TCR beta chain in context. This entry is derived from a study of blood T cell repertoires in COVID-19. The CDR3 runs to 18 residues. CDR1 is KGHSH and CDR2 is LQKENI in the germline V gene. Trimming shortened V by 4 bases and J by 3 bases, and 22 bases separated the two germline ends. In the authors' workflow: Estimated nucleated cell counts came from reference gene primer amplification. Measured with immunoSEQ multiplex PCR; TCRdb has only the in-frame clones, and not every one. The V and J calls and the clone size are those of that table, but D and trimming were determined from the DNA. This table has approximately 51,000 clones, 75% to 90% appearing once.

This chain links TRBV18 with TRBJ1-5; unclear D gene. The TCR sequence derives from an elderly woman with COVID-19, enrolled during active disease. The sample consisted of peripheral blood. CDR3 coding DNA: TGTGCCAGCTCACTATACCCGACGTCGGAGAGGGACAATCAGCCCCAGCATTTT. This codes for CASSLYPTSERDNQPQHF.